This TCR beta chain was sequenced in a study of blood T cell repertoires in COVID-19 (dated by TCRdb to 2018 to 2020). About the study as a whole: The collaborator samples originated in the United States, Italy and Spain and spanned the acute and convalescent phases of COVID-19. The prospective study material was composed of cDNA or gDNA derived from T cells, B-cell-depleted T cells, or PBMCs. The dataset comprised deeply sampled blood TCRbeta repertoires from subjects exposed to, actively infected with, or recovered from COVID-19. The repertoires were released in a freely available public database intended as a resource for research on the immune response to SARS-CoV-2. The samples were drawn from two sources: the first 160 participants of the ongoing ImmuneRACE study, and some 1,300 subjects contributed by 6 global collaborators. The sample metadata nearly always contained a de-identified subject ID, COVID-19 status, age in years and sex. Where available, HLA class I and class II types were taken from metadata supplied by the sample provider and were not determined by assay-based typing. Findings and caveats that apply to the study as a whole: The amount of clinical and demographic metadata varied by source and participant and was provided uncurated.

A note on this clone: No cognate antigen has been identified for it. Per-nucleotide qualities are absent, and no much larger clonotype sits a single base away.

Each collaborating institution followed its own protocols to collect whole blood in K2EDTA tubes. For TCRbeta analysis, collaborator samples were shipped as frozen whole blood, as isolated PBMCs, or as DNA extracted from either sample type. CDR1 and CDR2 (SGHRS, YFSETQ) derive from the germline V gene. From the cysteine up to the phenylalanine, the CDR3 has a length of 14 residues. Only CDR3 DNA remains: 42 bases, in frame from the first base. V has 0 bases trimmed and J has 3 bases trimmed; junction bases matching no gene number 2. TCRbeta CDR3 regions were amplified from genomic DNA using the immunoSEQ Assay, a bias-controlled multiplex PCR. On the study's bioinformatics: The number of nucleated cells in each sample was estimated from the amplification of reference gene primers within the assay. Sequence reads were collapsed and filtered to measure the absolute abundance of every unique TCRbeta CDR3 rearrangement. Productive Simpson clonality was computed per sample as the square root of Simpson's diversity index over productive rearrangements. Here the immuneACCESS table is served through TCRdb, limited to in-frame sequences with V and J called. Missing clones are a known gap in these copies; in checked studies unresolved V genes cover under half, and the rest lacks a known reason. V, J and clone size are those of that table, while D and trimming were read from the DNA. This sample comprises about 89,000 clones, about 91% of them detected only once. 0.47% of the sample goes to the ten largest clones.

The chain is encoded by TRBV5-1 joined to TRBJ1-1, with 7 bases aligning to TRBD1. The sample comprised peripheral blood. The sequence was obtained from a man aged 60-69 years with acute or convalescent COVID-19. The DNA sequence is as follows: TGCGCCAGCAGCTTGGGACAGGGCTACACTGAAGCTTTCTTT. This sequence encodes CASSLGQGYTEAFF. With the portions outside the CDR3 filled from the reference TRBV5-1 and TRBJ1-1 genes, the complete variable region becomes KAGVTQTPRYLIKTRGQQVTLSCSPISGHRSVSWYQQTPGQGLQFLFEYFSETQRNKGNFPGRFSGRQFSNSRSEMNVSTLELGDSALYLCASSLGQGYTEAFFGQGTRLTVV.